Reported below is one TCR beta chain. Its antigen is unknown. Clones were read by immunoSEQ multiplex PCR, and TCRdb kept only the in-frame ones, dropping some. Among a few hundred thousand clones listed, over 75% were seen once. This specimen comes from a study of Ad26.COV2.S vaccination and SARS-CoV-2 variants. At the level of the study: Sample donor was a member of the COV1001 Ad26.COV2.S trial arm. Each vaccinee took Ad26.COV2.S intramuscularly, once or twice 56 days apart.

The CDR3 has 14 amino acids. Germline loops: CDR1 SGHDT, CDR2 YYEEEE. The V and J ends lost 5 bases and 4 bases respectively, with 15 bases between them. Overall study results and limits: The breadth of spike-specific CD8+ and CD4+ T cell responses after vaccination was reportedly substantial. Placebo recipients had lower spike-specific TCR breadth than vaccine recipients.

Treatment of the sample: approximately 18 received Ad26.COV2.S at low or high dose, single or two shots; about 5 received placebo; per-sample allocation not given. Repertoires come from day 63 after the first vaccine or placebo injection. The chain has TRBV5-6 and TRBJ1-2; D is undetermined. The TCR was taken from a person aged 18-60 years who received the Ad26.COV2.S COVID-19 vaccine or a placebo. Material: peripheral blood, obtained in a trial of Ad26.COV2.S vaccine versus placebo. CDR3 DNA sequence: TGTGCCAGCAGATTCGCCCGCCGGACCTATGGCTACACCTTC. Amino acids: CASRFARRTYGYTF.